A selection of T cell receptor beta chains follows, all from one sample in a study of Ad26.COV2.S vaccination and SARS-CoV-2 variants. Sequenced by immunoSEQ multiplex PCR; TCRdb stores in-frame clones only, minus some. The data hold about 680,000 clones, with roughly 90% observed a single time. This specimen consisted of peripheral blood, obtained in a trial of Ad26.COV2.S vaccine versus placebo. These receptors originate from a person between 18 and 65 years old who received the Ad26.COV2.S COVID-19 vaccine or a placebo. Each CDR3 is given with its conserved first and last residue. A D gene is named only where the DNA matches it firmly. Clone size is shown for a subset of rows, as once, few, many or a class of expanded clone.

cdr3_aa,cdr3_nt,d_call,clone_size,v_call,j_call
CASSGGAGPQHF,TGTGCCAGCAGTGGGGGAGCGGGGCCCCAGCATTTT,NA,NA,TRBV2,TRBJ1-5
CASSLVRGGQPQHF,TGTGCCAGCAGCTTAGTAAGGGGCGGCCAGCCCCAGCATTTT,NA,NA,TRBV7-2,TRBJ1-5
CASSLTGGDNYGYTF,TGTGCCAGCAGCTTAACGGGAGGTGATAACTATGGCTACACCTTC,NA,NA,TRBV7-2,TRBJ1-2
CASSVAAGGFAEAFF,TGTGCCAGCAGCGTAGCGGCCGGGGGGTTCGCTGAAGCTTTCTTT,NA,NA,TRBV9,TRBJ1-1
CASSLALPGELFF,TGTGCCAGCAGCTTAGCGTTGCCCGGGGAGCTGTTTTTT,NA,NA,TRBV7-9,TRBJ2-2
CASSFGGARDTQYF,TGTGCCAGCAGCTTCGGAGGGGCGCGGGATACGCAGTATTTT,NA,NA,TRBV11-2,TRBJ2-3
CATTSAGGRIQYF,TGTGCCACCACCTCTGCGGGTGGGCGGATCCAGTATTTT,NA,once,TRBV15,TRBJ2-3
CASSLVGAGYTF,TGTGCCAGCAGCTTAGTGGGGGCCGGCTACACCTTC,NA,NA,TRBV11-2,TRBJ1-2
CASSLAAGGTGELFF,TGCGCCAGCAGCTTGGCGGCAGGGGGCACCGGGGAGCTGTTTTTT,TRBD1,once,TRBV5-1,TRBJ2-2
CAFRASGGNTIYF,TGTGCCTTCAGGGCGTCAGGTGGAAACACCATATATTTT,NA,NA,TRBV7-3,TRBJ1-3
CASSWTGYHNEQFF,TGTGCCAGCAGTTGGACAGGGTACCACAATGAGCAGTTCTTC,TRBD1,few,TRBV27,TRBJ2-1
CATSETTGSGNTIYF,TGTGCCACCAGTGAAACCACAGGCTCTGGAAACACCATATATTTT,NA,NA,TRBV24-1,TRBJ1-3
CASSRGGTGDNYEQYF,TGTGCCAGCAGCCGAGGGGGAACAGGGGACAACTACGAGCAGTACTTC,TRBD1,NA,TRBV4-2,TRBJ2-7
CASSLAWTTKETQYF,TGCGCCAGCAGCTTGGCGTGGACTACCAAAGAGACCCAGTACTTC,NA,NA,TRBV5-1,TRBJ2-5
CASSVAPQGLNYGYTF,TGTGCCAGCAGCGTAGCCCCCCAGGGACTTAACTATGGCTACACCTTC,NA,NA,TRBV9,TRBJ1-2
CASKAGGPDEQFF,TGTGCCAGCAAAGCGGGAGGGCCGGATGAGCAGTTCTTC,TRBD2,NA,TRBV7-9,TRBJ2-1
CASSLGPRETQYF,TGTGCCAGCAGCTTAGGACCCCGGGAGACCCAGTACTTC,NA,NA,TRBV11-2,TRBJ2-5
CASSPGLAGGTLTDTQYF,TGCGCCAGCAGCCCCGGACTAGCGGGGGGGACCCTCACAGATACGCAGTATTTT,TRBD2,NA,TRBV5-1,TRBJ2-3
CATIPRAGEKLFF,TGTGCCACCATCCCCCGGGCGGGTGAAAAACTGTTTTTT,NA,NA,TRBV24-1,TRBJ1-4
CASSSGQAFLKETQYF,TGTGCCAGCAGCTCGGGACAGGCCTTCCTCAAAGAGACCCAGTACTTC,TRBD1,NA,TRBV7-8,TRBJ2-5
CASSPAGEDYGYTF,TGCGCCAGCAGCCCCGCAGGGGAGGACTATGGCTACACCTTC,NA,NA,TRBV5-1,TRBJ1-2
CAWSVAGPGELFF,TGTGCCTGGAGTGTAGCCGGGCCCGGGGAGCTGTTTTTT,NA,NA,TRBV30,TRBJ2-2
CASSEAGEGQYF,TGTGCCAGCAGTGAAGCGGGGGAAGGGCAGTACTTC,NA,NA,TRBV2,TRBJ2-7
CASSFQAAGGPKRDTQYF,TGTGCCAGCAGCTTTCAAGCGGCGGGGGGGCCGAAGAGAGATACGCAGTATTTT,TRBD2,NA,TRBV7-2,TRBJ2-3
CASSDAGVYNYGYTF,TGTGCCAGCAGTGACGCAGGGGTTTACAACTATGGCTACACCTTC,NA,NA,TRBV25-1,TRBJ1-2
CASSHPGGGTDTQYF,TGTGCCAGCAGCCACCCCGGGGGAGGCACAGATACGCAGTATTTT,NA,NA,TRBV4-2,TRBJ2-3
CSAHRGYEQYF,TGCAGTGCTCACAGGGGCTACGAGCAGTACTTC,TRBD1,NA,TRBV20-1,TRBJ2-7
CASSLQRGQLQETQYF,TGTGCCAGCAGCTTACAGCGGGGGCAACTCCAAGAGACCCAGTACTTC,TRBD2,NA,TRBV7-2,TRBJ2-5
CASSQTERGAYEQYF,TGTGCCAGCAGTCAGACTGAGCGGGGGGCCTACGAGCAGTACTTC,TRBD2,NA,TRBV9,TRBJ2-7
CASSHGGMNTEAFF,TGTGCCAGCAGCCACGGTGGGATGAACACTGAAGCTTTCTTT,NA,NA,TRBV14,TRBJ1-1
CATSETERRYNEQFF,TGTGCCACCAGTGAGACTGAGAGGAGGTACAATGAGCAGTTCTTC,NA,once,TRBV24-1,TRBJ2-1
CASSPLRGAESYEQYF,TGTGCCAGCTCACCACTGCGGGGCGCGGAGTCCTACGAGCAGTACTTC,NA,NA,TRBV18,TRBJ2-7
CASSQRGRGAYNEQFF,TGTGCCAGCAGCCAAAGGGGGCGCGGGGCCTACAATGAGCAGTTCTTC,NA,NA,TRBV14,TRBJ2-1
CASSSGQGFEQYF,TGTGCTAGCAGCTCCGGACAGGGTTTCGAGCAGTACTTC,TRBD1,few,TRBV7-7,TRBJ2-7
CATSGSLGTIQYF,TGTGCCACGTCGGGGTCGTTGGGGACCATTCAGTACTTC,NA,NA,TRBV24-1,TRBJ2-4
CASSPAGGGRNYGYTF,TGTGCCAGCAGCCCGGCAGGCGGGGGTCGGAACTATGGCTACACCTTC,NA,NA,TRBV7-2,TRBJ1-2
CASSQEGVNEQFF,TGTGCCAGCAGCCAAGAAGGAGTTAATGAGCAGTTCTTC,NA,NA,TRBV14,TRBJ2-1
CASSEKGTPGHSPLHF,TGCGCCAGCAGTGAGAAGGGAACCCCGGGACATTCACCCCTCCACTTT,NA,NA,TRBV10-2,TRBJ1-6
CASSTDRGRGTEAFF,TGCGCCAGCAGCACCGACAGGGGTCGAGGCACTGAAGCTTTCTTT,TRBD1,few,TRBV5-1,TRBJ1-1
CASSLAGRNAFF,TGCGCCAGCAGCTTGGCGGGTAGAAACGCTTTCTTT,NA,NA,TRBV5-1,TRBJ1-1
CATSDRGGANTGELFF,TGTGCCACCAGTGACCGAGGGGGGGCGAACACCGGGGAGCTGTTTTTT,NA,NA,TRBV24-1,TRBJ2-2
CAGLDRGTYNEQFF,TGTGCCGGCCTGGACAGGGGCACCTACAATGAGCAGTTCTTC,TRBD1,NA,TRBV30,TRBJ2-1